The T cell receptor (beta chain) under discussion was sequenced for a study of cytomegalovirus exposure and HLA in healthy donors. As concerns this clone: Its antigen is undetermined.

A multiplex PCR was run with 60 Vbeta primers and 13 Jbeta primers. Method: immunoSEQ multiplex PCR; TCRdb's copy keeps in-frame clones and lacks some. In total, the table holds approximately 120,000 clones. Findings and limits, study-wide: Most observed TCR sequences were rare, whereas some public TCRs were detected in many donors. A later examination showed that TCR association rates differed by HLA locus, with DRB1 most and HLA-C fewest.

The receptor's source is a man between 18 and 35 years old in good health and CMV-seronegative. Sequencing used PBMCs.

CDR3 protein: CATTPGTLRSYNEQFF. In DNA, the CDR3 is TGTGCCACCACCCCAGGGACTCTCAGATCCTACAATGAGCAGTTCTTC. The chain combines TRBV15 with TRBJ2-1; D might be TRBD2 (6 bases). Trimming pared 7 bases from V and 1 base from J, leaving 17 bases between. The CDR3 extends over 16 amino acids. Germline V gives CDR1 LNHNV, CDR2 YYDKDF (reference sequence).